A single sample gave rise to the 10 T cell receptor beta chains below, sequenced in a study of T cell responses to AZD1222 COVID-19 vaccine. Sequencing was performed with immunoSEQ multiplex PCR; in TCRdb, only in-frame clones are kept and a portion is missing. Among under 200,000 clones listed, approximately 88% were seen once. The sequences come from peripheral blood, collected 28 days after the second AZD1222 dose. These receptors were collected from an adult who received the AZD1222 COVID-19 vaccine.

The chain recombines TRBV14 with TRBJ1-5, with unresolved D. Germline CDR1 SGHDN, CDR2 FVKESK. The CDR3 has 14 residues. V was trimmed by 5 bases and J by 2 bases, leaving 10 bases between them. CDR3 amino acids: CASSSSSGNQPQHF. CDR3 nucleotides: TGTGCCAGCAGCTCCTCATCGGGCAATCAGCCCCAGCATTTT.

V and J are TRBV20-1 and TRBJ2-7, with D possibly matching TRBD1 (5 bases). Trimming left V 5 bases short and J 9 bases short, with 14 bases between. CDR1 and CDR2 from the germline V gene are DFQATT and SNEGSKA (reference sequence). The CDR3 is 11 amino acids. In DNA form, the CDR3 reads TGCAGTGCTCATTGGCAGGGAACGCAGTACTTC. Residues: CSAHWQGTQYF.

The chain carries TRBV11-2 and TRBJ2-5; D is unresolved. The CDR3 loop spans 13 amino acids. Per germline, CDR1 SGHAT and CDR2 FQNNGV. Trimming took off 3 bases at V and 2 bases at J, with 7 bases between the two ends. The CDR3 nucleotides read TGTGCCAGCAGCTTGGTACAGCAAGAGACCCAGTACTTC. This encodes CASSLVQQETQYF.

The J gene is TRBJ1-5, the V gene TRBV3-1 (or the pseudogene TRBV3-2); D ambiguous. V lost 3 bases to trimming and J lost 15 bases, with 18 bases between them. Germline V gives CDR1 LGHDT, CDR2 YNNKEL (reference sequence). CDR3 length: 13 residues. CDR3 region: CASSQAGISQVHF. As DNA, the CDR3 is TGTGCCAGCAGCCAGGCCGGTATCAGCCAGGTGCATTTT.

The chain links TRBV5-1 to TRBJ2-2; D might be TRBD1 (6 bases). CDR1 and CDR2 (germline): SGHRS, YFSETQ. Trimming took off 2 bases at V and 6 bases at J, with 8 bases between the two ends. The CDR3 has 13 amino acids. CDR3: CASSFNRAGELFF. DNA of the CDR3: TGCGCCAGCAGCTTCAACAGGGCCGGGGAGCTGTTTTTT. Based on the CDR3 plus reference TRBV5-1 and TRBJ2-2, the full variable domain is KAGVTQTPRYLIKTRGQQVTLSCSPISGHRSVSWYQQTPGQGLQFLFEYFSETQRNKGNFPGRFSGRQFSNSRSEMNVSTLELGDSALYLCASSFNRAGELFFGEGSRLTVL.

The chain recombines TRBV20-1 with TRBJ1-5, with D possibly matching TRBD1 (5 bases). With 3 bases removed from V and 0 bases from J, the gap between germline ends came to 12 bases. Germline CDR1 DFQATT, CDR2 SNEGSKA (reference sequence). The CDR3 runs 15 residues. The CDR3 nucleotides read TGCAGTGCTAGTCTAGGGGCCTATAGCAATCAGCCCCAGCATTTT. Translation: CSASLGAYSNQPQHF.

The genes are TRBV7-2 and TRBJ1-2; maybe TRBD1 (5 bases). This CDR3 has 15 amino acids. Germline V gene data show CDR1 as SGHTA and CDR2 as FQGNSA. Trimming left V 1 base short and J 4 bases short, with 13 bases between. CDR3 nucleotide sequence: TGTGCCAGCAGCTTAGGGTACTCGCAGGGCTATGGCTACACCTTC. As protein: CASSLGYSQGYGYTF.

V gene TRBV6-5 combines with J gene TRBJ1-1; D not resolved. The V gene's germline CDR1 is MNHEY and CDR2 SVGAGI. Trimming pared 5 bases from V and 0 bases from J, leaving 4 bases between. The CDR3 has 12 residues. CDR3 in amino acids: CASSIMNTEAFF. The CDR3 DNA sequence: TGTGCCAGCAGTATCATGAACACTGAAGCTTTCTTT.

This rearrangement joins TRBV4-1 to TRBJ1-5; D perhaps matches TRBD1 (6 bases). CDR3 length equals 17 residues. The V end was cut by 0 bases, the J end by 5 bases, with 17 bases between. CDR1 is MGHRA and CDR2 is YSYEKL in the germline V gene. CDR3 nucleotides: TGCGCCAGCAGCCAAGATAGGAGCAGGGGCTGGCATCAGCCCCAGCATTTT. This sequence encodes CASSQDRSRGWHQPQHF.

The chain employs TRBV29-1 and TRBJ2-2; tentative D call: TRBD2 (6 bases). The V end lost 4 bases, the J end lost 4 bases, and 13 bases lay between the germline ends. CDR1 is SQVTM, CDR2 ANQGSEA, per germline. The CDR3 extends over 14 amino acids. The CDR3 sequence: CSVGGEGLTGELFF. CDR3 bases: TGCAGCGTTGGTGGTGAGGGACTCACCGGGGAGCTGTTTTTT.